This section outlines one T cell receptor beta chain sequence together with its context. With 60 Vbeta and 13 Jbeta primers, the PCR was carried out. The repertoire was sequenced with immunoSEQ multiplex PCR; TCRdb's copy has only in-frame clones and lacks some. The sample yields about 200,000 clones, roughly 79% seen once. The sample is drawn from a study of cytomegalovirus exposure and HLA in healthy donors. CDR1 and CDR2 from the germline V gene are SGHRS and YFSETQ. V was cut by 1 base and J by 5 bases, with 16 bases left in between. The CDR3 extends over 16 amino acids. The receptor comes from a man between 25 and 39 years old in good health and CMV-seronegative. The gene calls are TRBV5-1 and TRBJ2-1; TRBD2 might be the D (5 bases). Material: PBMCs. The DNA for the CDR3 is TGCGCCAGCAGCTTGAAAAGCGGCGGCGCAAACAATGAGCAGTTCTTC. Translating it yields CASSLKSGGANNEQFF.